This T cell receptor (beta chain) was recorded in a study of blood T cell repertoires in COVID-19. Study in general: PBMCs, B-cell-depleted T cells, or T cells were the source of the cDNA or gDNA that made up the material.

Method: immunoSEQ multiplex PCR; TCRdb's copy keeps in-frame clones and lacks some. The table records roughly 230,000 clones, around 83% of them present only once. The CDR3 sequence is 14 residues long. Germline V gene data show CDR1 as MNHEY and CDR2 as SMNVEV (reference sequence). Trimming removed 5 bases from V and 5 bases from J; junction bases left unmatched: 2. The clonotype originates from a man aged 35 to 55 with active or convalescent COVID-19. The chain uses TRBV27 and TRBJ2-6, with 8 positions matching TRBD1. The sample was peripheral blood. CDR3 sequence reads: CASSGQGWANVLTF. In DNA form, the CDR3 reads TGTGCCAGCAGTGGACAGGGTTGGGCCAACGTCCTGACTTTC.